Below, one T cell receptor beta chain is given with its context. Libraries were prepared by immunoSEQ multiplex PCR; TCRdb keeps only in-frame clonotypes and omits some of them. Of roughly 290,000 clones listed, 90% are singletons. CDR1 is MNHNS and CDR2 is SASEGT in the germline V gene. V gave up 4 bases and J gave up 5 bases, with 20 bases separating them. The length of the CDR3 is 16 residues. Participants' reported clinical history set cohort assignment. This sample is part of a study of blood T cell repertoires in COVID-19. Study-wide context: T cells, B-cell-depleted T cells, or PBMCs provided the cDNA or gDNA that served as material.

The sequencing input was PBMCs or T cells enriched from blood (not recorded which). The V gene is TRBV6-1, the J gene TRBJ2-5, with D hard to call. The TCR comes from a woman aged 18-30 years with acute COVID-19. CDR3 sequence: CASSAAGTLTRETQYF. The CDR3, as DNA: TGTGCCAGCAGTGCGGCAGGCACTTTGACCCGGGAGACCCAGTACTTC.